This entry lists 8 T cell receptor beta chains sequenced from one sample in a study of breast tumors, draining lymph nodes, adjacent tissues listed by TCRdb under 2016. The library was built by means of multiplex PCR. These reads were obtained on an Illumina HiSeq 2000. TCRdb itself trimmed the public reads at Q25 with fastp, ran MiXCR and retained productive beta chains. Each CDR3 protein appears once, grouped with its most common genes and DNA. The sample includes 200,000 to 250,000 distinct CDR3 sequences, with nearly 35% observed a single time. The top ten hold about 3.3% of the sample. The axillary draining lymph nodes of breast cancer patients were the source of the lymph node samples. Sequencing was performed on axillary lymph node tissue. The source is a female donor with breast cancer. Some clones in this sample may be carry-over from other donors' samples.

For this clonotype: A much larger clone lies a single base off, so this may be a read error. The chain joins TRBV6-4 to TRBJ2-2, with D hard to call. Looked up from germline, CDR1 is MRHNA and CDR2 is SNTAGT. The CDR3 runs 14 residues. In DNA, the CDR3 is TGTACCAGCAGTGACTCACACGGCACCGGGGAGCTGTTTTTT. Protein sequence: CTSSDSHGTGELFF.

This clonotype showed up many times. The chain is built from TRBV12-3 or TRBV12-4 and TRBJ2-5, with unresolved D. CDR3 length equals 14 residues. V was clipped by 3 bases and J by 5 bases, with 13 bases between them. In DNA form, the CDR3 reads TGTGCCAGCAGTTTTGAGGCCCCTCGCGAGACCCAGTACTTC. Translation gives CASSFEAPRETQYF.

This chain connects TRBV5-5 to TRBJ1-2; no definite D call. This CDR3 comprises 13 residues. The germline V gene has CDR1 SGHKS and CDR2 YYEKEE (reference sequence). V was trimmed by 1 base and J by 4 bases, leaving 8 bases between them. The CDR3 region has the DNA TGTGCCAGCAGCTTGTCGGGCGCCTATGGCTACACCTTC. It specifies CASSLSGAYGYTF.

In this sample, this clonotype turned up many times. The chain combines TRBV5-1 with TRBJ1-2; a weak D match, TRBD1 (6 bases). V lost 0 bases, J lost 7 bases, and 16 bases lay in between. CDR1 is SGHRS and CDR2 is YFSETQ in the germline V gene. The CDR3 has 15 residues. This CDR3 is CASSLAPGVLGGYTF. The CDR3 bases are TGCGCCAGCAGCTTGGCACCAGGGGTTCTCGGTGGCTACACCTTC.

This clonotype was observed many times. The chain employs TRBV2 and TRBJ2-7; unclear D gene. The germline V and J ends were trimmed by 2 bases and 8 bases, with 10 bases remaining between them. The CDR3 extends over 12 amino acids. Per germline, CDR1 SNHLY and CDR2 FYNNEI. The CDR3 DNA sequence: TGTGCCAGCAGTGAATGGACCCACAAGCAGTACTTC. Translation gives CASSEWTHKQYF.

V and J are TRBV7-2 and TRBJ2-1; the D gene is possibly TRBD1 (6 bases). Germline V CDR1 and CDR2: SGHTA, FQGNSA. The CDR3 loop spans 14 amino acids. Trimming took 3 bases from V and 4 from J, leaving 10 bases between them. The CDR3 DNA follows: TGTGCCAGCAGCTTCCCCGGACAGTACAATGAGCAGTTCTTC. Protein sequence: CASSFPGQYNEQFF. Filled out from reference TRBV7-2 and TRBJ2-1, the complete variable domain reads GAGVSQSPSNKVTEKGKDVELRCDPISGHTALYWYRQSLGQGLEFLIYFQGNSAPDKSGLPSDRFSAERTGGSVSTLTIQRTQQEDSAVYLCASSFPGQYNEQFFGPGTRLTVL.

This clonotype came up many times. The chain has TRBV19 and TRBJ2-5; D remains ambiguous. Germline CDR1 and CDR2: LNHDA and SQIVND (reference sequence). The V end lost 6 bases, the J end lost 5 bases, and 10 bases lay between the germline ends. This CDR3 has 12 residues. CDR3 residues: CASRGYDETQYF. The CDR3 region has the DNA TGTGCCAGTAGGGGATACGACGAGACCCAGTACTTC. Combining the CDR3 with reference TRBV19 and TRBJ2-5 gives the whole variable domain DGGITQSPKYLFRKEGQNVTLSCEQNLNHDAMYWYRQDPGQGLRLIYYSQIVNDFQKGDIAEGYSVSREKKESFPLTVTSAQKNPTAFYLCASRGYDETQYFGPGTRLLVL.

The chain's CDR3 is CASTPGVTNTGEQFF. CDR3 bases: TGTGCCAGCACCCCAGGGGTAACGAACACCGGGGAGCAGTTCTTC. The chain is built from TRBV9 and TRBJ2-1, with D possibly TRBD1 on 6 matching bases. Trimming shortened V by 6 bases and J by 10 bases, and 23 bases separated the two germline ends. Germline V gene lookup returns CDR1 SGDLS and CDR2 YYNGEE. This CDR3 comprises 15 residues.